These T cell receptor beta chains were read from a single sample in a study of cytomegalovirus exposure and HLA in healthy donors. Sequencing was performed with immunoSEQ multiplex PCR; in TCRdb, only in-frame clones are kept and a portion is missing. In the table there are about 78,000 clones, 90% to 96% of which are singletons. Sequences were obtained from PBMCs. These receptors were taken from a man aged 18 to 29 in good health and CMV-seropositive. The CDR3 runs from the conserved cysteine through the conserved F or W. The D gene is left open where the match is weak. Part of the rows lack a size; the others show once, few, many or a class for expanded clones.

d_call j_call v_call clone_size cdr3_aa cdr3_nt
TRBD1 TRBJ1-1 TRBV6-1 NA CASIGQGAMNTEAFF TGTGCCAGCATAGGCCAGGGGGCGATGAACACTGAAGCTTTCTTT
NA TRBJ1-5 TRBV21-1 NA CASSKQGQRNQPQHF TGTGCCAGCAGCAAACAGGGGCAACGCAATCAGCCCCAGCATTTT
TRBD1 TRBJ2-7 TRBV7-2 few CASSLVGQGATYEQYF TGTGCCAGCAGCTTAGTGGGACAGGGGGCCACCTACGAGCAGTACTTC
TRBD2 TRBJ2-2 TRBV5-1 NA CASSFTSGRVTGELFF TGCGCCAGCAGCTTTACTAGCGGGAGAGTGACCGGGGAGCTGTTTTTT
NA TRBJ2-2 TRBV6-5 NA CASSYRGRNTGELFF TGTGCCAGCAGTTATCGGGGTAGGAACACCGGGGAGCTGTTTTTT
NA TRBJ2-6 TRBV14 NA CASSQRYSGANVLTF TGTGCCAGCAGCCAACGCTACTCTGGGGCCAACGTCCTGACTTTC
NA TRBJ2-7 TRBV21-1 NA CASSKAAAAILYEQYF TGTGCCAGCAGCAAAGCGGCGGCGGCGATATTATATGAGCAGTACTTC
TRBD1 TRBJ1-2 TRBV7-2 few CASRVTGNYGYTF TGTGCCAGCAGGGTGACAGGGAACTATGGCTACACCTTC
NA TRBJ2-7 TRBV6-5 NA CASSRGSSEQYF TGTGCCAGCAGCAGGGGATCCTCCGAGCAGTACTTC
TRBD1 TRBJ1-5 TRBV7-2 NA CASSPGTAPNQPQHF TGTGCCAGCAGCCCCGGGACAGCTCCCAATCAGCCCCAGCATTTT
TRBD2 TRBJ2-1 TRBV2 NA CASSVGLAGGDEQFF TGTGCCAGCAGTGTCGGACTAGCGGGGGGGGATGAGCAGTTCTTC
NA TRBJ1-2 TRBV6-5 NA CASSSQSNYGYTF TGTGCCAGCAGTTCCCAGTCTAACTATGGCTACACCTTC
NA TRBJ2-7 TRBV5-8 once CASSFPGTESYEQYF TGTGCCAGCAGCTTTCCCGGGACTGAGTCCTACGAGCAGTACTTC
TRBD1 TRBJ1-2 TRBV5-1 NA CASSHIPGQGKPDGYTF TGCGCCAGCAGCCACATACCGGGACAGGGTAAACCGGATGGCTACACCTTC
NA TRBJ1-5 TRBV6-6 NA CASMREPPQGGQPQHF TGTGCCAGCATGCGAGAACCTCCTCAGGGTGGACAGCCCCAGCATTTT
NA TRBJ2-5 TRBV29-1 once CSVGGGTQYF TGCAGCGTTGGAGGGGGGACCCAGTACTTC
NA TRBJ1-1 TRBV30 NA CAWSRQNTEAFF TGTGCCTGGAGCAGACAGAACACTGAAGCTTTCTTT
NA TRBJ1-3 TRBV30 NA CAWSEMGEASGNTIYF TGTGCCTGGAGTGAAATGGGGGAGGCCTCTGGAAACACCATATATTTT